The clone carrying this TCR beta chain appeared a few times. No antigen is known for it. These data belong to a study of vaccination and CD4 T cells after COVID-19. V dropped 1 base and J dropped 0 bases, with 10 bases sitting between them. The germline CDR1 and CDR2 sequences are SGHTA and FQGNSA. The CDR3 has 16 residues. This sample's treatment: approximately nine-day PBMC culture with coronavirus spike peptide pools or control peptides (ViraFEST assay). CD4+ T cells that had been cultured provided DNA sequenced with the Oncomine TCR Beta short-read assay. Each CDR3 protein is one row after TCRdb ran MiXCR on the PCR reads. The data contain around 18,000 distinct CDR3 sequences, about 40% of them seen just once; the ten biggest clones take up approximately 25%.

This specimen was CD4+ T cells from blood, cultured in vitro, taken before SARS-CoV-2 vaccination. This clonotype was obtained from a human donor who received a COVID-19 vaccine. This sequence joins TRBV7-2 and TRBJ1-5; unclear D gene. CDR3 coding DNA: TGTGCCAGCAGCTTAGGGGCCGGGTATAGCAATCAGCCCCAGCATTTT. As protein: CASSLGAGYSNQPQHF.